This TCR beta chain was documented in a study of blood T cells in healthy people across ages. Study results and caveats: More naive CD4+ cells and higher diversity were found in long-lived than in aged donors. A strong correlation between TCR beta diversity and naive T cell percentage was seen.

Regarding this clonotype: Its antigen is unidentified.

Donors each provided ten milliliters of peripheral blood. Primed by a sample-barcoded 5' primer and a J-beta primer mix, a second PCR proceeded for roughly 7 to 12 cycles. Each CDR3 protein is one row after TCRdb ran MiXCR on the 5' RACE reads. The top ten clones hold over 5.5% of a sample with over a million distinct CDR3 sequences, roughly 59% of them seen once. Material: blood. The clonotype was recovered from a man younger than 30 in good health.

This CDR3 is CSVENSEAQYF. DNA of the CDR3: TGCAGCGTTGAAAATTCGGAGGCCCAGTACTTC. The chain joins TRBV29-1 to TRBJ2-5, with D perhaps TRBD2 (5 bases). This CDR3 region has 11 residues. The V end was cut by 2 bases, the J end by 9 bases, with 10 bases between. CDR1 SQVTM and CDR2 ANQGSEA come from the germline V gene.